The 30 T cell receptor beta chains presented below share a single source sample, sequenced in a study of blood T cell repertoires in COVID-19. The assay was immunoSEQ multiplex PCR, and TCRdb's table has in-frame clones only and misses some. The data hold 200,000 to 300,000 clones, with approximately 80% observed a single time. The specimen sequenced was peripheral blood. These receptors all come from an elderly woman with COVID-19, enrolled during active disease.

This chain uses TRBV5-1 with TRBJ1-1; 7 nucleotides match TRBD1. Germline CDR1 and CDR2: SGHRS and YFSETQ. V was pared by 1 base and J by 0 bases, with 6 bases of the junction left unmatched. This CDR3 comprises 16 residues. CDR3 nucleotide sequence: TGCGCCAGCAGCTTGCAGGGGGGAACATTGAACACTGAAGCTTTCTTT. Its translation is CASSLQGGTLNTEAFF.

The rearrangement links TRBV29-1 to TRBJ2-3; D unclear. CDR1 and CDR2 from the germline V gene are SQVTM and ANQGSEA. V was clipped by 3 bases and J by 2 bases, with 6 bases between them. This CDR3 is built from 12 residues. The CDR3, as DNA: TGCAGCGTTGACAGAAACACAGATACGCAGTATTTT. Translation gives CSVDRNTDTQYF.

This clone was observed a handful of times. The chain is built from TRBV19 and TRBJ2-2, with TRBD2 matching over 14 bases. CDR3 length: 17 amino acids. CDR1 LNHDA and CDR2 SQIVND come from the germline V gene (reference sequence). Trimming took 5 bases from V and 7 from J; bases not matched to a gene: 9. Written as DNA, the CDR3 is TGTGCCAGTAGTCTCGGACTAGCGGGGGGTTATGGCGGGGAGCTGTTTTTT. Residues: CASSLGLAGGYGGELFF.

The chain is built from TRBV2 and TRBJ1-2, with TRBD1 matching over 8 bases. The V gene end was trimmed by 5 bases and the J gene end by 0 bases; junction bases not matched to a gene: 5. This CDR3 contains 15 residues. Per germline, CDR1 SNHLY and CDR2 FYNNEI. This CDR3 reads CASSYDRGANYGYTF. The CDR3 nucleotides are TGTGCCAGCAGTTACGACAGGGGAGCTAACTATGGCTACACCTTC.

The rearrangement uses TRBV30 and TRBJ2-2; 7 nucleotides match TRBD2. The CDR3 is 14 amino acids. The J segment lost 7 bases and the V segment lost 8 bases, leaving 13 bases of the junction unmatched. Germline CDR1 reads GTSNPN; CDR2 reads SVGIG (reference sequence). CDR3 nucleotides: TGTGCCGGCGCTCTCCTGGGGAGGGGCGGGGAGCTGTTTTTT. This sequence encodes CAGALLGRGGELFF.

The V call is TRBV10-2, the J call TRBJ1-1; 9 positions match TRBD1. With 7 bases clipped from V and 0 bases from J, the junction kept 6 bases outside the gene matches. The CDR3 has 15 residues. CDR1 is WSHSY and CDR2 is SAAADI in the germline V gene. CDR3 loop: CASTTGGRMNTEAFF. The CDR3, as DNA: TGCGCCAGCACCACAGGGGGCCGTATGAACACTGAAGCTTTCTTT.

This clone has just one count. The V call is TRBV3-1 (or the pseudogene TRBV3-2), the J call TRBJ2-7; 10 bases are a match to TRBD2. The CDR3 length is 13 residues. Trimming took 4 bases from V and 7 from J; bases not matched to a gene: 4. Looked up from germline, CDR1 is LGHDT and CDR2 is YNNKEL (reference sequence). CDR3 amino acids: CASSRGLAREQYF. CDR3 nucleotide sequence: TGTGCCAGCAGCCGGGGACTAGCGCGAGAGCAGTACTTC.

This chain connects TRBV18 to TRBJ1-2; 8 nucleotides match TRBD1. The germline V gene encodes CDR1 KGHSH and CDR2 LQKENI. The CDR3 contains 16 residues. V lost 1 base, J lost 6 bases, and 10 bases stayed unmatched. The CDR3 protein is CASSPREGTGGNGYTF. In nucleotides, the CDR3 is TGTGCCAGCTCACCACGAGAAGGGACAGGCGGTAATGGCTACACCTTC.

CDR3 sequence reads: CARAGNYQETQYF. The CDR3 DNA reads as TGTGCCCGGGCGGGGAACTACCAAGAGACCCAGTACTTC. The chain has TRBV30 and TRBJ2-5, with D possibly matching TRBD2 (6 bases). Trimming removed 8 bases from V and 0 bases from J, with 13 bases in between. This CDR3 contains 13 residues. Looked up from germline, CDR1 is GTSNPN and CDR2 is SVGIG (reference sequence).

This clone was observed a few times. DNA of the CDR3: TGTGCCAGCACCTACGAGGCGGTGAGAAGCAATCAGCCCCAGCATTTT. This codes for CASTYEAVRSNQPQHF. The chain recombines TRBV5-8 with TRBJ1-5; unclear D gene. V was cut by 6 bases and J by 1 base, with 17 bases left in between. Germline lookup yields CDR1 SGHTS and CDR2 YDEGEE. The CDR3 is 16 residues long.

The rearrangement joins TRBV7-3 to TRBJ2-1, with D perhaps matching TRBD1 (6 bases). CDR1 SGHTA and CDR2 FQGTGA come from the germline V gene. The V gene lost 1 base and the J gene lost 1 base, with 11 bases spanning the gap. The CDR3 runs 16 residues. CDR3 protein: CASSLKQGTSYNEQFF. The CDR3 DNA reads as TGTGCCAGCAGCTTAAAACAGGGTACATCCTACAATGAGCAGTTCTTC. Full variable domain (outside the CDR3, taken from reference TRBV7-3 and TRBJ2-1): GAGVSQTPSNKVTEKGKYVELRCDPISGHTALYWYRQSLGQGPEFLIYFQGTGAADDSGLPNDRFFAVRPEGSVSTLKIQRTERGDSAVYLCASSLKQGTSYNEQFFGPGTRLTVL.

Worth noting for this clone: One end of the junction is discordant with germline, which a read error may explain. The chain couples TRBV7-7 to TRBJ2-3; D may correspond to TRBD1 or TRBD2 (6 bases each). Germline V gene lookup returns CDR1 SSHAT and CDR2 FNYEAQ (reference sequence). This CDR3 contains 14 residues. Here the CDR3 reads CASSLQGGADTQYF. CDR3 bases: TGTGCTAGCAGCTTACAGGGAGGAGCAGATACGCAGTATTTT.

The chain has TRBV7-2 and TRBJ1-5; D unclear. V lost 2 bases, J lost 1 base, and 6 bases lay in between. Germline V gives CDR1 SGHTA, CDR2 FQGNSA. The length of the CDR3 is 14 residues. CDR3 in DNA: TGTGCCAGCAGCTTAACTGCCAGCAATCAGCCCCAGCATTTT. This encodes CASSLTASNQPQHF.

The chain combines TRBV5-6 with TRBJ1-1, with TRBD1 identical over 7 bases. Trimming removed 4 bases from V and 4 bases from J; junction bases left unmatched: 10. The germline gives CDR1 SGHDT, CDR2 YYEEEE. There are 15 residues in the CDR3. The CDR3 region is CASSPSTGLGTEAFF. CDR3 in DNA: TGTGCCAGCAGCCCGTCGACAGGGTTGGGCACTGAAGCTTTCTTT. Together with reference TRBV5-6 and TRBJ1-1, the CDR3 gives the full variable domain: DAGVTQSPTHLIKTRGQQVTLRCSPKSGHDTVSWYQQALGQGPQFIFQYYEEEERQRGNFPDRFSGHQFPNYSSELNVNALLLGDSALYLCASSPSTGLGTEAFFGQGTRLTVV.

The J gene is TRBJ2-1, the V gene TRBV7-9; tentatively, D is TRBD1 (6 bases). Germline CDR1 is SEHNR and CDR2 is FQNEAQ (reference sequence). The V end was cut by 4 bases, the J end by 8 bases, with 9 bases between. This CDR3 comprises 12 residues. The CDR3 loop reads CASSSRGYEQFF. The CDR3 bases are TGTGCCAGCAGCTCCAGGGGATATGAGCAGTTCTTC. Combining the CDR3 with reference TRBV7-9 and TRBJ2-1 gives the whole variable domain DTGVSQNPRHKITKRGQNVTFRCDPISEHNRLYWYRQTLGQGPEFLTYFQNEAQLEKSRLLSDRFSAERPKGSFSTLEIQRTEQGDSAMYLCASSSRGYEQFFGPGTRLTVL.

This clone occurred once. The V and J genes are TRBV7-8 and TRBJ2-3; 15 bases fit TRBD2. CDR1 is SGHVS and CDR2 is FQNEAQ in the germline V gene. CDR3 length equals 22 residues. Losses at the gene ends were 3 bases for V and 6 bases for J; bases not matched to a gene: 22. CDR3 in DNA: TGTGCCAGCAGCTTTGGGACTAGCGGGAGGTACTGGCAGGCCGTGTTCCTGGATACGCAGTATTTT. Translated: CASSFGTSGRYWQAVFLDTQYF.

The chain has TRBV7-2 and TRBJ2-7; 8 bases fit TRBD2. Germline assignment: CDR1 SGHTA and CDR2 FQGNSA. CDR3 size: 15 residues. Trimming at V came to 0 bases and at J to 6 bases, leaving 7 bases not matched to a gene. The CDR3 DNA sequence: TGTGCCAGCAGCTTAGCTTCGGGGGGGCTTCGCGAGCAGTACTTC. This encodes CASSLASGGLREQYF. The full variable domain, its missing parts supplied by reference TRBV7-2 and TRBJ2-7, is GAGVSQSPSNKVTEKGKDVELRCDPISGHTALYWYRQSLGQGLEFLIYFQGNSAPDKSGLPSDRFSAERTGGSVSTLTIQRTQQEDSAVYLCASSLASGGLREQYFGPGTRLTVT.

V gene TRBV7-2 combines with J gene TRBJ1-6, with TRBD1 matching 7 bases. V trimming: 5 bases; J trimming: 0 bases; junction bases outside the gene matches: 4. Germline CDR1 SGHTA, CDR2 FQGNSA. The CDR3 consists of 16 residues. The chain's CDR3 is CASSGQASSYNSPLHF. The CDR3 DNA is TGTGCCAGCAGCGGACAGGCGAGCTCCTATAATTCACCCCTCCACTTT.

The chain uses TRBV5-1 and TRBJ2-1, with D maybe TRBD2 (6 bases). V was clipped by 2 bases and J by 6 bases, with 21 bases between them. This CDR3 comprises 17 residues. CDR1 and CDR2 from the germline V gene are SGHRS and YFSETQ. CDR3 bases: TGCGCCAGCAGCTTCATCCCCGGGAGAGGTACCTGCAATGAGCAGTTCTTC. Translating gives CASSFIPGRGTCNEQFF.

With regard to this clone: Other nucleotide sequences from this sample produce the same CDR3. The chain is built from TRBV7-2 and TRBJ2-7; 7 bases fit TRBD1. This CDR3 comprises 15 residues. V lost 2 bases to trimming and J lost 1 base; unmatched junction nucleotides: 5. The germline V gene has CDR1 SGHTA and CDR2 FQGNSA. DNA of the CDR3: TGTGCCAGCAGCTTACGGACAGGCTCTTCCTACGAGCAGTACTTC. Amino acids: CASSLRTGSSYEQYF.

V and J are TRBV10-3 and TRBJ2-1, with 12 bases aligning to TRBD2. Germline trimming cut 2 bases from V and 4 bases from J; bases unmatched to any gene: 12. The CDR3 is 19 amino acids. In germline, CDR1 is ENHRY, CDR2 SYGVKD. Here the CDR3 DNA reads TGTGCCATCAGTGAGAGAACTAGCGGGAGGAGAGTGGGATACAATGAGCAGTTCTTC. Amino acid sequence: CAISERTSGRRVGYNEQFF.

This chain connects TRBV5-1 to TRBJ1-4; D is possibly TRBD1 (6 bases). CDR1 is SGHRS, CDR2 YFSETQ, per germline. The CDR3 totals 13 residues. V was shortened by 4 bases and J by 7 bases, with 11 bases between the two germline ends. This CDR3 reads CASSTQGSEKLFF. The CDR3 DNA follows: TGCGCCAGCAGCACGCAGGGGAGTGAAAAACTGTTTTTT.

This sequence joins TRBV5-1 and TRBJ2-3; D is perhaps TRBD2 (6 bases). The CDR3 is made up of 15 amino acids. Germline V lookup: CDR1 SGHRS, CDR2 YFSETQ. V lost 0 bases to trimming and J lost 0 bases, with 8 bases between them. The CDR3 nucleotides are TGCGCCAGCAGCTTGGATGGACTAAGCACAGATACGCAGTATTTT. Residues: CASSLDGLSTDTQYF.

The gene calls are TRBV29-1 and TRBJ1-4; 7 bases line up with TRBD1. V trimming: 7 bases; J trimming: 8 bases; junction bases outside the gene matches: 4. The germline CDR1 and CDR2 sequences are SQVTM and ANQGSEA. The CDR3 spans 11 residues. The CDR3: CSGQGKEKLFF. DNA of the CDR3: TGCAGCGGACAGGGTAAAGAAAAACTGTTTTTT.

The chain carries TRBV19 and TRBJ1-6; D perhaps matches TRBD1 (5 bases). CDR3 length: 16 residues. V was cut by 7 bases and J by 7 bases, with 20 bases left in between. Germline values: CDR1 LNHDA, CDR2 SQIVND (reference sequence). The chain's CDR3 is CASTTGGVKRNSPLHF. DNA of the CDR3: TGTGCCAGTACCACAGGAGGGGTAAAGCGCAATTCACCCCTCCACTTT.

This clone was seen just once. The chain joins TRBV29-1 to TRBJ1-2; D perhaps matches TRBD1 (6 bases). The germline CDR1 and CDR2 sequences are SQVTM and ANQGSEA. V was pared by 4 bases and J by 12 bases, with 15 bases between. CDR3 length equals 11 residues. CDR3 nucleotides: TGCAGCGTTGTAGTCTCAGGGGCCCACACCTTC. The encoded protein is CSVVVSGAHTF.

CDR3 in amino acids: CASSLEGVADTQYF. Here the CDR3 DNA reads TGCGCCAGCAGCTTGGAAGGGGTGGCAGATACGCAGTATTTT. V gene TRBV5-1 combines with J gene TRBJ2-3; tentatively, D is TRBD1 (5 bases). V was pared by 0 bases and J by 4 bases, with 9 bases between. The germline CDR1 and CDR2 sequences are SGHRS and YFSETQ. The CDR3 consists of 14 residues.

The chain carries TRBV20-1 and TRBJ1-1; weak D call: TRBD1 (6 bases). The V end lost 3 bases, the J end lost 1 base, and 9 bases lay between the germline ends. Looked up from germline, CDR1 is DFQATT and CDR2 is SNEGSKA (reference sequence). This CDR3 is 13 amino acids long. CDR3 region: CSASRRGNTEAFF. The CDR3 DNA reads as TGCAGTGCTAGTCGCAGGGGGAACACTGAAGCTTTCTTT.

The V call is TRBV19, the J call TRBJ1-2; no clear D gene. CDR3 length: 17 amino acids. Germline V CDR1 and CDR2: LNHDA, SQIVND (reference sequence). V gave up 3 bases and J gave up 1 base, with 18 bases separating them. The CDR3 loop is CASSITPPNIRNYGYTF. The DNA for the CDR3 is TGTGCCAGTAGTATTACCCCCCCCAACATCCGTAACTATGGCTACACCTTC. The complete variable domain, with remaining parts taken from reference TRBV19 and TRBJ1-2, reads DGGITQSPKYLFRKEGQNVTLSCEQNLNHDAMYWYRQDPGQGLRLIYYSQIVNDFQKGDIAEGYSVSREKKESFPLTVTSAQKNPTAFYLCASSITPPNIRNYGYTFGSGTRLTVV.

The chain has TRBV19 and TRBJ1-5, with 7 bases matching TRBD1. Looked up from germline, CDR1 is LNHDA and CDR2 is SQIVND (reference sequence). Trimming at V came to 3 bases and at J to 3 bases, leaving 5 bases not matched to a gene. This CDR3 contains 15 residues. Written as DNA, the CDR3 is TGTGCCAGTAGTATCGGACAGGTGAACAATCAGCCCCAGCATTTT. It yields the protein CASSIGQVNNQPQHF.